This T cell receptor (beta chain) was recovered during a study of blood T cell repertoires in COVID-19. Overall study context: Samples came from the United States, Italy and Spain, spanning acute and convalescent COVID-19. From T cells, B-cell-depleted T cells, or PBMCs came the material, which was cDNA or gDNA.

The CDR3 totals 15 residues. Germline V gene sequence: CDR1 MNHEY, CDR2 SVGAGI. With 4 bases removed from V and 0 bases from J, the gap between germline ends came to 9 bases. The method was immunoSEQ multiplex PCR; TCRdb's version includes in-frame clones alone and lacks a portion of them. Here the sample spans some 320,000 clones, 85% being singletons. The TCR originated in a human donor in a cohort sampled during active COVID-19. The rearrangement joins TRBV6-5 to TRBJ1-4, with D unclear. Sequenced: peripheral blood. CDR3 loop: CASSSTGATNEKLFF. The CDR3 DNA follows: TGTGCCAGCAGTTCTACGGGAGCAACTAATGAAAAACTGTTTTTT.